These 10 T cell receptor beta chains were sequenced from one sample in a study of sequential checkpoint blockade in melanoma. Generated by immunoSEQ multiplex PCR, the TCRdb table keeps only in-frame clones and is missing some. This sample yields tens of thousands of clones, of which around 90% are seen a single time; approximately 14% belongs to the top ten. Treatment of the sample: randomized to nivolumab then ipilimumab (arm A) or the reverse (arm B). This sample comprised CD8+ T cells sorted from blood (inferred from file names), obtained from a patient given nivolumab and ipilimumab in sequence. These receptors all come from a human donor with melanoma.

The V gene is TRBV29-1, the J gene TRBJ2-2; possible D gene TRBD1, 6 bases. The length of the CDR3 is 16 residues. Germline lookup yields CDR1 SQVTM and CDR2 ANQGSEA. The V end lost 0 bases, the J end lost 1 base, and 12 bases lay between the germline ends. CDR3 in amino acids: CSVEDRQGRNTGELFF. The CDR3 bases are TGCAGCGTTGAAGATCGGCAGGGGAGGAACACCGGGGAGCTGTTTTTT.

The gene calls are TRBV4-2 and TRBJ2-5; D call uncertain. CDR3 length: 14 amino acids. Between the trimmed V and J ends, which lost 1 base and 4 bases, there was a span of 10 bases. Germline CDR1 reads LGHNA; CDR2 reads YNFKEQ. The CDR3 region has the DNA TGTGCCAGCAGCCAAGTCAGTCCAGGAGAGACCCAGTACTTC. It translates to CASSQVSPGETQYF.

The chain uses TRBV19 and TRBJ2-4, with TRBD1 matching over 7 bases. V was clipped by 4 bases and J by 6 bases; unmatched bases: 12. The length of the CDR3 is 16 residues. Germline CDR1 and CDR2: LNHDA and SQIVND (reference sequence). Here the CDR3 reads CASSTRTGTTVNIQYF. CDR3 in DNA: TGTGCCAGTAGTACTCGGACAGGTACTACAGTAAACATTCAGTACTTC.

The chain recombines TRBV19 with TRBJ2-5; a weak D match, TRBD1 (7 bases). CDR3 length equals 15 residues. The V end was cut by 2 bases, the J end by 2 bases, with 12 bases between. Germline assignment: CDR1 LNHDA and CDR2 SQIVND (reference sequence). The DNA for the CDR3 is TGTGCCAGTAGTATATTGGGGGGACAGCAAGAGACCCAGTACTTC. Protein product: CASSILGGQQETQYF.

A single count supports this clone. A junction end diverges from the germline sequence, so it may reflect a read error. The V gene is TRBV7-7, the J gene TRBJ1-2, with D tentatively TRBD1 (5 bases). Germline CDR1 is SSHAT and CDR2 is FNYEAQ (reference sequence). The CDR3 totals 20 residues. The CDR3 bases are TGTGCTAGCAGCTTAGTAGGGGTACGGCAGAAGAATGCAAAGAACTATGGCTACACCTTC. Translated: CASSLVGVRQKNAKNYGYTF.

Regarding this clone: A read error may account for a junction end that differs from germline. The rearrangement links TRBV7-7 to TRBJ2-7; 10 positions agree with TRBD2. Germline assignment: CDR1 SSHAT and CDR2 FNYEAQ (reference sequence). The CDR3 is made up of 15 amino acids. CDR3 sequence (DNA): TGTGCTAGCAGTCCGCTAGCGGGAGAAACCTTCGAGCAGTACTTC. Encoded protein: CASSPLAGETFEQYF.

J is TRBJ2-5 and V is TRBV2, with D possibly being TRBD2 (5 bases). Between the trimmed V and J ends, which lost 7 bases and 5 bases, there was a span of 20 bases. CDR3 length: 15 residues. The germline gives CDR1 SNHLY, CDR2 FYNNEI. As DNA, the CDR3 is TGTGCCAGCATCTACGAGCGGACGGTGGGGGAGACCCAGTACTTC. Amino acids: CASIYERTVGETQYF.

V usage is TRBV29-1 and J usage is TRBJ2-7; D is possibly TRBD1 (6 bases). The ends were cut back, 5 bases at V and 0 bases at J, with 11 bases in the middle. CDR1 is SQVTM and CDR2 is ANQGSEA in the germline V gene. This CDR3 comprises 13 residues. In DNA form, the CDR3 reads TGCAGCGTTAGCCGGGACAACTCCTACGAGCAGTACTTC. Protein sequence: CSVSRDNSYEQYF.

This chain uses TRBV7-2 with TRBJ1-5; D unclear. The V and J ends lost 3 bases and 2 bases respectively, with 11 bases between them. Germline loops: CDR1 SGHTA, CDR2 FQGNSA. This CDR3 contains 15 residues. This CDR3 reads CASSLDPGGNQPQHF. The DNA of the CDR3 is TGTGCCAGCAGCTTGGACCCGGGAGGCAATCAGCCCCAGCATTTT.

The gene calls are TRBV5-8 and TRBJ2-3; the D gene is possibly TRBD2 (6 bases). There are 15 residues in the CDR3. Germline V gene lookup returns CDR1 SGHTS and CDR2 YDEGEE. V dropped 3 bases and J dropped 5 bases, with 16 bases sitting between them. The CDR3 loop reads CASSSRLVAIDTQYF. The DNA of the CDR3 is TGTGCCAGCAGCTCCCGACTAGTGGCGATAGATACGCAGTATTTT.